Listed here are 25 T cell receptor beta chains from one sample, sequenced in a study of tumor and adjacent non-tumor tissue in lung cancer listed by TCRdb under 2018. RNA was extracted from bulk unsorted tissue and checked for quality with a NanoDrop ND-1000 and an Agilent 2100. Preparation of the library involved multiplex PCR. The listed sequencing device is Illumina HiSeq 2500. TCRbeta libraries were constructed through three rounds of nested PCR with primers (Table S4) according to protocols adapted from ARM-PCR. The public reads were quality trimmed at Q25 with fastp and then assembled into clones with MiXCR by TCRdb, keeping productive beta chains. Each entry is one CDR3 protein sequence, shown with its most common DNA and genes. The sample has over 130,000 distinct CDR3 sequences on record, around 66% of them singletons. Over 15% of the sample is taken by the ten largest. Sequences were obtained from lung tumor tissue. The receptors were gathered from a man in his 60s with small cell lung cancer.

This clonotype was seen only a few times. V is TRBV5-1 and J is TRBJ2-1; 8 nucleotides match TRBD1. This CDR3 comprises 15 residues. V lost 0 bases and J lost 8; bases outside the gene matches: 7. The germline CDR1 and CDR2 sequences are SGHRS and YFSETQ. The CDR3 nucleotides read TGCGCCAGCAGCTTGGACGGACAGGGCTTCGATGAGCAGTTCTTC. Protein: CASSLDGQGFDEQFF.

As concerns this clonotype: Germline is not matched at one junction end, which may reflect a read error. The genes are TRBV20-1 and TRBJ1-1, with D tentatively TRBD1 (6 bases). CDR1 DFQATT and CDR2 SNEGSKA come from the germline V gene (reference sequence). This CDR3 has 13 residues. DNA for the CDR3: TGCTGTGCTCCCCTTACAGGGACGTCTGAAGCTTTCTTT. Translating it yields CCAPLTGTSEAFF.

The chain has TRBV20-1 and TRBJ2-7, with D perhaps being TRBD1 or TRBD2 (5 bases each). Germline V lookup: CDR1 DFQATT, CDR2 SNEGSKA (reference sequence). V was pared by 0 bases and J by 7 bases, with 19 bases between. The CDR3 runs to 15 residues. The CDR3 spells CSARDRRTQRYEQYF. The CDR3 DNA is TGCAGTGCTAGAGATAGGAGGACACAAAGATATGAGCAGTACTTC.

This clonotype turned up a few times. V usage is TRBV6-5 and J usage is TRBJ1-1, with a tentative D call TRBD1 (6 bases). The germline V gene encodes CDR1 MNHEY and CDR2 SVGAGI. The CDR3 contains 16 residues. The ends were cut back, 6 bases at V and 1 base at J, with 18 bases in the middle. In nucleotides, the CDR3 is TGTGCCAGCAGATCGGTAGGGGGGGGACAGAACACTGAAGCTTTCTTT. Translation gives CASRSVGGGQNTEAFF.

Worth noting for this clonotype: Germline is not matched at one junction end, which may reflect a read error. The chain employs TRBV7-9 and TRBJ2-3, with D uncertain. CDR3 size: 16 residues. The germline V gene encodes CDR1 SEHNR and CDR2 FQNEAQ (reference sequence). DNA of the CDR3: TGTGCCAGCAGCTCCTTGTCCCAGTCCAGCAGAGATACGCAGTATTTT. Its translation is CASSSLSQSSRDTQYF.

The rearrangement links TRBV25-1 to TRBJ2-2, with unresolved D. CDR3 length: 13 residues. Trimming left V 2 bases short and J 4 bases short, with 5 bases between. Germline lookup yields CDR1 MGHDK and CDR2 SYGVNS. The DNA for the CDR3 is TGTGCCAGCAGTGAACGGACCACCGGGGAGCTGTTTTTT. Residues: CASSERTTGELFF.

The J gene is TRBJ2-4, the V gene TRBV2; the D gene is possibly TRBD2 (5 bases). Looked up from germline, CDR1 is SNHLY and CDR2 is FYNNEI. This CDR3 has 13 residues. Trimming pared 8 bases from V and 7 bases from J, leaving 15 bases between. CDR3 sequence: CASAARLRNIQYF. CDR3 sequence (DNA): TGTGCCAGCGCCGCGAGACTACGGAACATTCAGTACTTC.

A note on this clonotype: A much larger clonotype is one base distant, so this may be a read error. This chain links TRBV12-3 or TRBV12-4 with TRBJ2-7; a possible D gene is TRBD1 (6 bases). The CDR3 length is 13 residues. The DNA for the CDR3 is TGTGTCAGCAGTCCCGGGACATACTACGAGCAGTACTTC. Its translation is CVSSPGTYYEQYF.

This CDR3 is CASSSDPFREQFF. The CDR3 nucleotides are TGTGCCAGCAGCTCAGATCCTTTCCGAGAGCAGTTCTTC. V and J are TRBV5-8 and TRBJ2-1; D remains unclear. V was shortened by 3 bases and J by 10 bases, with 14 bases between the two germline ends. The V gene's germline CDR1 is SGHTS and CDR2 YDEGEE. The CDR3 contains 13 residues. The full variable domain, its missing parts supplied by reference TRBV5-8 and TRBJ2-1, is EAGVTQSPTHLIKTRGQQATLRCSPISGHTSVYWYQQALGLGLQFLLWYDEGEERNRGNFPPRFSGRQFPNYSSELNVNALELEDSALYLCASSSDPFREQFFGPGTRLTVL.

Comments on this clonotype: This may be a read error: a much more frequent sequence differs by one nucleotide. The V gene is TRBV20-1, the J gene TRBJ2-2, with D perhaps matching TRBD2 (6 bases). Trimming stripped 4 bases from V and 7 bases from J, with 19 bases between. Germline values: CDR1 DFQATT, CDR2 SNEGSKA (reference sequence). This CDR3 region has 15 residues. CDR3 in amino acids: CSATHSGRGVGELFF. CDR3 coding DNA: TGCAGTGCTACGCATTCCGGGAGAGGGGTCGGGGAGCTGTTTTTT.

The sample holds a few counts of this clonotype. The rearrangement links TRBV5-1 to TRBJ2-5; TRBD1 matches 8 bases. Germline CDR1 reads SGHRS; CDR2 reads YFSETQ. Trimming took 7 bases from V and 4 from J; bases not matched to a gene: 6. This CDR3 has 13 amino acids. The CDR3 protein is CASGQGARETQYF. In DNA, the CDR3 is TGCGCCAGCGGTCAGGGGGCGCGAGAGACCCAGTACTTC.

About this clonotype: The junction shows a germline mismatch at one end, possibly a read error. This chain joins TRBV5-1 and TRBJ1-2, with D uncertain. Per germline, CDR1 SGHRS and CDR2 YFSETQ. The CDR3 runs 12 residues. For the CDR3, the DNA is TGCGCCGGCAGCTCGGATCAATATGGCTACACCTTC. Translating gives CAGSSDQYGYTF.

The chain has TRBV11-1 and TRBJ2-7; TRBD1 or TRBD2 may be the D gene (5 bases each). Germline lookup yields CDR1 SGHAT and CDR2 FQDESV (reference sequence). The CDR3 spans 14 residues. This CDR3 is CTSSFGGTSYEQFV. The CDR3 DNA sequence: TGTACCAGCAGCTTTGGGGGAACCTCCTACGAGCAGTTCGTC.

About this clonotype: A junction end diverges from the germline sequence, so it may reflect a read error. The V gene is TRBV18, the J gene TRBJ1-6, with D uncertain. Germline V lookup: CDR1 KGHSH, CDR2 LQKENI. The CDR3 sequence is 15 residues long. The chain's CDR3 is CTSSSSSSYNSPLHF. The CDR3 nucleotides are TGTACCAGCTCGTCATCGAGCTCCTATAATTCACCCCTCCACTTT.

In the case of this clonotype: An end of the junction does not agree with germline; a read error may underlie this. The V and J genes are TRBV20-1 and TRBJ2-5, with TRBD2 as a possible D gene (6 bases). CDR1 is DFQATT and CDR2 is SNEGSKA in the germline V gene (reference sequence). The CDR3 is 14 residues long. CDR3 loop: CSARAGRARETHYF. The CDR3 DNA is TGCAGTGCTAGGGCGGGAAGAGCGCGAGAGACCCATTACTTC.

J is TRBJ2-3 and V is TRBV20-1; 7 bases map to TRBD1. After removal of 5 bases from V and 15 bases from J, the junction contained 20 bases not matched to a gene. CDR1 is DFQATT, CDR2 SNEGSKA, per germline (reference sequence). The length of the CDR3 is 14 residues. The CDR3 loop is CSAYGQDSTDTYYF. For the CDR3, the DNA is TGCAGTGCTTACGGACAGGATAGCACAGATACGTACTATTTT.

This clonotype has only a few counts. This chain joins TRBV5-1 and TRBJ2-1; D may be TRBD2 (5 bases). Germline V lookup: CDR1 SGHRS, CDR2 YFSETQ. Trimming took off 5 bases at V and 5 bases at J, with 14 bases between the two ends. The CDR3 sequence is 14 residues long. CDR3: CASRILGADNEQFF. DNA of the CDR3: TGCGCCAGCAGGATACTTGGAGCGGACAATGAGCAGTTCTTC.

V gene TRBV20-1 combines with J gene TRBJ2-1; D unresolved. Trimming shortened V by 0 bases and J by 15 bases, and 18 bases separated the two germline ends. Germline-derived CDR1 and CDR2 are DFQATT and SNEGSKA (reference sequence). This CDR3 has 13 residues. The CDR3 reads CSARESSGLYTFF. The CDR3 DNA is TGCAGTGCTAGAGAGTCTAGTGGCCTTTATACGTTCTTC.

In the case of this clonotype: One junction end does not reproduce the germline sequence, and a read error may be involved. This chain joins TRBV6-5 and TRBJ1-1; no definite D call. CDR3 size: 11 residues. Per germline, CDR1 MNHEY and CDR2 SVGAGI. The CDR3 spells CASRVNSEAFF. CDR3 nucleotide sequence: TGTGCCAGCAGGGTGAACTCTGAAGCTTTCTTT.

CDR3 region: CASSASSANTGELFF. The CDR3 DNA sequence: TGTGCCAGCAGCGCAAGTAGCGCGAACACCGGGGAGCTGTTTTTT. V is TRBV9 and J is TRBJ2-2, with D maybe TRBD2 (5 bases). Between the trimmed V and J ends, which lost 3 bases and 0 bases, there was a span of 9 bases. The CDR3 length is 15 residues. Per germline, CDR1 SGDLS and CDR2 YYNGEE.

This clonotype appeared many times. This chain joins TRBV4-1 and TRBJ1-5, with a tentative D call TRBD1 (5 bases). V was pared by 0 bases and J by 9 bases, with 15 bases between. This CDR3 is 15 amino acids long. Germline assignment: CDR1 MGHRA and CDR2 YSYEKL. As DNA, the CDR3 is TGCGCCAGCAGCCAAGAGGAAACAGGTGTTCGGCCCCAGCATTTT. It is translated as CASSQEETGVRPQHF.

About this clonotype itself: The junction departs from the called germline gene at one end, perhaps through a read error. The J gene is TRBJ2-1, the V gene TRBV4-1; no reliable D call. Germline lookup yields CDR1 MGHRA and CDR2 YSYEKL. CDR3 length equals 12 residues. In nucleotides, the CDR3 is TGCGCCACCAGCCAAGGAGAGGTTGAGCAGTTCTTC. It is translated as CATSQGEVEQFF.

Note on this clonotype: At one of its ends the junction is not consistent with the germline gene, which may arise from a read error. This rearrangement joins TRBV6-5 to TRBJ2-7; D possibly matches TRBD1 or TRBD2 (6 bases each). The length of the CDR3 is 11 residues. The germline gives CDR1 MNHEY, CDR2 SVGAGI. This CDR3 reads CATRHGGEQHF. The CDR3 region has the DNA TGTGCCACCAGGCACGGGGGCGAGCAGCACTTC.

Note on this clonotype: Just one base apart from a much larger clone, this may be a read error. The chain links TRBV20-1 to TRBJ2-5, with no clear D. With 4 bases removed from V and 4 bases from J, the gap between germline ends came to 16 bases. The germline V gene encodes CDR1 DFQATT and CDR2 SNEGSKA (reference sequence). This CDR3 spans 14 amino acids. The CDR3 DNA sequence: TGCAGTGCTACTTATAGTCAGGCCGGAGAGACCCAGTACTTC. Amino acid sequence: CSATYSQAGETQYF.

As regards this clonotype: One junction end disagrees with the germline gene, perhaps due to a read error. The J gene is TRBJ2-1, the V gene TRBV11-2; TRBD2 might be the D (6 bases). Per germline, CDR1 SGHAT and CDR2 FQNNGV. This CDR3 is 13 amino acids long. The CDR3 sequence: CASRNTGSDERFF. CDR3 DNA sequence: TGTGCCAGCAGAAACACCGGGAGTGATGAGCGGTTCTTC.